The next 19 T cell receptor beta chains were all read from a single sample in a study of CD8+CD57+ T cells in acquired aplastic anemia. According to the study, genomic DNA was the template for TCR beta VDJ and CDR3 profiling. TCRdb independently ran MiXCR on the reads; one entry per CDR3 protein. The sample lists hundreds of thousands of distinct CDR3 sequences; 65% to 80% were seen once. The sequenced sample was sorted CD4+, CD8+, or CD8+CD57+ T cells (not recorded which) from PBMCs. These receptors were obtained from a human donor in good health, serving as a control.

About this clonotype itself: At one end, the junction sequence differs from germline, possibly due to a read error. V gene TRBV9 combines with J gene TRBJ1-1; TRBD1 matches 10 bases. The CDR3 sequence is 15 residues long. CDR1 is SGDLS, CDR2 YYNGEE, per germline. The CDR3 is CASCGQGDGNEQSFF. The CDR3 DNA reads as TGCGCCAGCTGCGGACAGGGGGACGGGAATGAGCAGTCTTTCTTT.

The chain has TRBV5-5 and TRBJ1-4, with a tentative D call TRBD1 (5 bases). Germline V lookup: CDR1 SGHKS, CDR2 YYEKEE (reference sequence). The CDR3 runs to 14 residues. V was cut by 4 bases and J by 8 bases, with 15 bases left in between. The CDR3 spells CASSLGTREEKLFF. CDR3 DNA: TGTGCCAGCAGCCTAGGGACTCGGGAGGAAAAACTGTTTTTT.

The gene calls are TRBV7-2 and TRBJ1-2; D gene unclear. V was trimmed by 3 bases and J by 11 bases, leaving 16 bases between them. CDR1 is SGHTA, CDR2 FQGNSA, per germline. The CDR3 is 13 amino acids. CDR3 in amino acids: CASSFRGKAGYTF. CDR3 DNA sequence: TGTGCCAGCAGCTTCCGCGGGAAAGCTGGGTACACCTTC.

The chain joins TRBV2 to TRBJ2-3; D gene uncertain. V was pared by 5 bases and J by 13 bases, with 19 bases between. The CDR3 loop spans 13 amino acids. Germline CDR1 SNHLY, CDR2 FYNNEI. CDR3 coding DNA: TGTGCCAGCAGTTGGTCCTCCACAGCTACTGAGTATTTT. Its protein is CASSWSSTATEYF.

This clonotype was recorded at least ten times. The V gene is TRBV6-5, the J gene TRBJ1-1; the D gene is possibly TRBD1 (6 bases). V lost 5 bases and J 6 bases, leaving 31 bases between the germline ends. This CDR3 contains 19 residues. Germline CDR1 MNHEY, CDR2 SVGAGI. The CDR3 DNA reads as TGTGCCAGCAGTGAGTCAGGTATAGGGGGGAGGATTGGGAGCGCTGAAGCTTTCTTT. The encoded protein is CASSESGIGGRIGSAEAFF.

V and J are TRBV5-1 and TRBJ1-2; unclear D gene. This CDR3 region has 15 residues. The V end was cut by 4 bases, the J end by 8 bases, with 21 bases between. Per germline, CDR1 SGHRS and CDR2 YFSETQ. The CDR3 region has the DNA TGCGCCAGCAGCCTGGGAAAGGGTTTATCTCGGGGCTACACCTTC. Translating it yields CASSLGKGLSRGYTF.

V is TRBV9 and J is TRBJ2-1; 7 nucleotides align to TRBD2. CDR1 is SGDLS and CDR2 is YYNGEE in the germline V gene. Unmatched junction bases numbered 18, after V lost 7 bases and J lost 11 bases. The CDR3 is 15 amino acids. CDR3: CASSVAGDSVNQQFF. CDR3 nucleotide sequence: TGTGCCAGCTCCGTGGCGGGAGATTCGGTTAATCAGCAGTTCTTC.

Written as DNA, the CDR3 is TGCAGTGCTAGAGATCCCGGGCAGGGGGCGCGTAATGAGCAGTTCTTC. Amino acid sequence: CSARDPGQGARNEQFF. The chain joins TRBV20-1 to TRBJ2-1; TRBD1 matches 8 bases. Germline V gene sequence: CDR1 DFQATT, CDR2 SNEGSKA (reference sequence). The CDR3 is made up of 16 amino acids. V lost 0 bases and J lost 7; bases outside the gene matches: 11.

In its sample, this clonotype was seen many times. The rearrangement links TRBV7-9 to TRBJ2-5; D uncertain. This CDR3 spans 11 amino acids. Germline values: CDR1 SEHNR, CDR2 FQNEAQ (reference sequence). Trimming took 4 bases from V and 3 from J, leaving 3 bases between them. The CDR3 here is CASSYKETQYF. In DNA form, the CDR3 reads TGTGCCAGCAGCTATAAAGAGACCCAGTACTTC.

This rearrangement joins TRBV29-1 to TRBJ2-7; D might be TRBD2 (5 bases). Germline V gene data show CDR1 as SQVTM and CDR2 as ANQGSEA. V lost 4 bases to trimming and J lost 2 bases, with 15 bases between them. CDR3 length: 14 residues. Here the CDR3 DNA reads TGCAGCGTTGCATTATCGGGGATTACCTACGAGCAGTACTTC. Translation: CSVALSGITYEQYF.

The chain uses TRBV11-2 and TRBJ1-3, with D possibly being TRBD1 (6 bases). CDR1 and CDR2 (germline): SGHAT, FQNNGV. This CDR3 has 14 residues. Trimming took off 7 bases at V and 8 bases at J, with 18 bases between the two ends. The CDR3 loop reads CASTSYPGVHTIYF. CDR3 sequence (DNA): TGTGCCAGCACTAGCTACCCAGGGGTCCACACCATATATTTT. Filled out from reference TRBV11-2 and TRBJ1-3, the complete variable domain reads EAGVAQSPRYKIIEKRQSVAFWCNPISGHATLYWYQQILGQGPKLLIQFQNNGVVDDSQLPKDRFSAERLKGVDSTLKIQPAKLEDSAVYLCASTSYPGVHTIYFGEGSWLTVV.

As to this clonotype: In this CDR3 the conserved last residue, phenylalanine or tryptophan, is missing, so a read error is likely. The DNA is omitted, as the CDR3 cannot be located on it reliably, and the CDR3 follows TCRdb's listing. J is TRBJ1-3 and V is TRBV19; TRBD1 reflects the table's D call only, with no check against the DNA. Both ends counted, the CDR3 spans 16 residues. Per germline, CDR1 LNHDA and CDR2 SQIVND (reference sequence). The CDR3 loop reads CASMAGDAGPRHTIYV.

On this clonotype itself: The junction does not match germline at one end; this may be a read error. The chain has TRBV9 and TRBJ1-1; D unresolved. The CDR3 covers 15 residues. Germline CDR1 SGDLS, CDR2 YYNGEE. The CDR3 protein is CTSSPHHMNVDTTFF. The DNA for the CDR3 is TGTACCAGCAGCCCCCACCACATGAACGTCGACACCACTTTCTTT. Filled out from reference TRBV9 and TRBJ1-1, the complete variable domain reads DSGVTQTPKHLITATGQRVTLRCSPRSGDLSVYWYQQSLDQGLQFLIQYYNGEERAKGNILERFSAQQFPDLHSELNLSSLELGDSALYFCTSSPHHMNVDTTFFGQGTRLTVV.

This clonotype was seen more than once but under ten times. This chain's CDR3 is CATSGFHEEGTDTQYF. The CDR3 nucleotides are TGTGCCACCAGTGGCTTTCACGAGGAGGGCACAGATACGCAGTATTTT. The chain couples TRBV24-1 to TRBJ2-3; a weak D match, TRBD2 (5 bases). The ends were cut back, 5 bases at V and 1 base at J, with 15 bases in the middle. The germline CDR1 and CDR2 sequences are KGHDR and SFDVKD. CDR3 length equals 16 residues.

Comment on this clonotype: The junction departs from germline at one end; a sequencing error may be responsible. The chain couples TRBV9 to TRBJ1-6; weak D call: TRBD1 (6 bases). The germline CDR1 and CDR2 sequences are SGDLS and YYNGEE. The CDR3 length is 14 residues. This chain's CDR3 is CASTGAGRVYPLYF. The CDR3 nucleotides read TGTGCCAGCACGGGGGCGGGGCGCGTCTACCCCCTCTACTTT.

The rearrangement joins TRBV5-1 to TRBJ1-6, with a weak D call TRBD1 (6 bases). Germline lookup yields CDR1 SGHRS and CDR2 YFSETQ. The V end lost 0 bases, the J end lost 9 bases, and 13 bases lay between the germline ends. CDR3 length: 15 residues. CDR3 bases: TGCGCCAGCAGCTTGGCCTCAGGGGAGGGTTCACCCCTCCACTTT. This sequence encodes CASSLASGEGSPLHF.

In the case of this clonotype: An end of the junction does not agree with germline; a read error may underlie this. The rearrangement links TRBV29-1 to TRBJ2-3; either TRBD1 or TRBD2 may supply D (5 bases each). This CDR3 has 13 residues. From germline, CDR1 is SQVTM and CDR2 ANQGSEA. The CDR3 bases are TGCAGCGGTGGGGGTTCCAGCACGGATACGCAGTATTTT. It translates to CSGGGSSTDTQYF.

The rearrangement links TRBV9 to TRBJ2-7; perhaps TRBD1 as D (6 bases). The germline CDR1 and CDR2 sequences are SGDLS and YYNGEE. Trimming took off 2 bases at V and 11 bases at J, with 23 bases between the two ends. This CDR3 contains 15 residues. The CDR3 is CASSVVGGPRHFEYF. CDR3 DNA: TGTGCCAGCAGCGTCGTAGGGGGTCCCCGCCACTTTGAGTACTTC.

This chain uses TRBV5-1 with TRBJ1-1, with TRBD1 matching over 8 bases. The trim removed 7 bases at V and 6 bases at J, leaving 11 bases unmatched. The germline V gene has CDR1 SGHRS and CDR2 YFSETQ. The CDR3 runs to 14 residues. The CDR3 DNA reads TGCGCCAGCCGGAGGTACAGGGGGGACGCTGAAGCTTTCTTT. Protein: CASRRYRGDAEAFF. Based on the CDR3 plus reference TRBV5-1 and TRBJ1-1, the full variable domain is KAGVTQTPRYLIKTRGQQVTLSCSPISGHRSVSWYQQTPGQGLQFLFEYFSETQRNKGNFPGRFSGRQFSNSRSEMNVSTLELGDSALYLCASRRYRGDAEAFFGQGTRLTVV.